In its sample, the clone carrying this T cell receptor beta chain was seen a few times. The antigen is undetermined. Primers included in the PCR were 60 Vbeta and 13 Jbeta primers. The assay was immunoSEQ multiplex PCR, and TCRdb's table has in-frame clones only and misses some. The sample has 85,000 to 100,000 clones; under 80% are singletons. The data were obtained in a study of cytomegalovirus exposure and HLA in healthy donors. Regarding the study as a whole: Researchers counted 164 TCR beta chains as cytomegalovirus-associated. Prediction of most subjects' HLA-A and HLA-B alleles by TCR beta sequences was reportedly accurate. A later analysis revealed that TCR association rates differed between HLA loci, peaking at DRB1 and bottoming out at HLA-C. A missense DCLRE1C variant was associated with V- and J-gene trimming of TCR beta chains in a later analysis, and an independent cohort replicated the association.

The V and J ends lost 5 bases and 0 bases, in that order; junction bases with no gene match: 8. Germline V gene lookup returns CDR1 MDHEN and CDR2 SYDVKM. The CDR3 sequence is 17 residues long. The V and J genes are TRBV28 and TRBJ2-7; 12 positions agree with TRBD2. The sequenced sample consisted of PBMCs. This TCR came from a middle-aged man in good health and CMV-seropositive. CDR3 residues: CASSPRLAGVSSYEQYF. The DNA for the CDR3 is TGTGCCAGCAGTCCGAGACTAGCGGGAGTATCCTCCTACGAGCAGTACTTC. The full variable domain, completed using reference TRBV28 and TRBJ2-7, is DVKVTQSSRYLVKRTGEKVFLECVQDMDHENMFWYRQDPGLGLRLIYFSYDVKMKEKGDIPEGYSVSREKKERFSLILESASTNQTSMYLCASSPRLAGVSSYEQYFGPGTRLTVT.